This entry is about one TCR beta chain. The CDR3 is made up of 14 amino acids. The V and J ends lost 2 bases and 6 bases respectively, with 8 bases between them. Germline-derived CDR1 and CDR2 are SGHAT and FQNNGV. This entry is derived from a study of shared clonotypes between healthy human individuals. Naivety among CD8 cells was defined by CD45RO negativity and positive CCR7 selection, thereby excluding terminally differentiated effector memory CD45RA+ cells. Donation came from healthy HIV-negative adults that had no recent acute infections or vaccinations. Method: immunoSEQ multiplex PCR; TCRdb's copy keeps in-frame clones and lacks some. This sample has hundreds of thousands of clones, with approximately 96% found just once.

The chain uses TRBV11-2 and TRBJ1-6; D is undetermined. Sequencing was carried out using naive CD8+ T cells sorted from blood. The sequence derives from a young woman in good health. The CDR3 nucleotides are TGTGCCAGCAGCTTATCAGGCGCTAATTCACCCCTCCACTTT. It specifies CASSLSGANSPLHF. Together with reference TRBV11-2 and TRBJ1-6, the CDR3 gives the full variable domain: EAGVAQSPRYKIIEKRQSVAFWCNPISGHATLYWYQQILGQGPKLLIQFQNNGVVDDSQLPKDRFSAERLKGVDSTLKIQPAKLEDSAVYLCASSLSGANSPLHFGNGTRLTVT.